This T cell receptor beta chain was captured in a study of Ad26.COV2.S vaccination and SARS-CoV-2 variants. The germline V gene has CDR1 SGHAT and CDR2 FQNNGV. The CDR3 runs to 14 residues. With V trimmed by 5 bases and J by 6 bases, 9 bases remained unmatched. Repertoires were generated with immunoSEQ multiplex PCR, while TCRdb's copy carries only in-frame clones and drops some. The sample includes fewer than 400,000 clones, 70% to 90% of them seen just once. Treatment described: some 19 received Ad26.COV2.S at low or high dose, single or two shots; roughly five received placebo; per-sample allocation not given. Vaccine and placebo recipients were sampled on day 63 after the first injection.

The input for sequencing was peripheral blood, taken in a trial of Ad26.COV2.S vaccine versus placebo. V is TRBV11-2 and J is TRBJ1-2, with 7 bases identical to TRBD1. The TCR was taken from a person between 18 and 60 years old who received the Ad26.COV2.S COVID-19 vaccine or a placebo. Written as DNA, the CDR3 is TGTGCCAGCAGCAAACCCCAGGGGGATGATGGCTACACCTTC. Translated, it gives CASSKPQGDDGYTF.